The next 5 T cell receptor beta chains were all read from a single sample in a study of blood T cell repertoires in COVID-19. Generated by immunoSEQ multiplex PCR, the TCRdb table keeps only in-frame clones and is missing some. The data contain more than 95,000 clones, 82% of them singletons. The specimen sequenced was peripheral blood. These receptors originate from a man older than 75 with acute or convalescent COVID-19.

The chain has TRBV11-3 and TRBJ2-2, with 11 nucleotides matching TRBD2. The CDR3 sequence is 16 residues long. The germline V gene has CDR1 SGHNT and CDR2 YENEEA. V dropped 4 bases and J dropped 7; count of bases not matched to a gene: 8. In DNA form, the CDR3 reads TGTGCCAGCAGCTATACTAGCGGGAGAAAAATCGGGGAGCTGTTTTTT. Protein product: CASSYTSGRKIGELFF.

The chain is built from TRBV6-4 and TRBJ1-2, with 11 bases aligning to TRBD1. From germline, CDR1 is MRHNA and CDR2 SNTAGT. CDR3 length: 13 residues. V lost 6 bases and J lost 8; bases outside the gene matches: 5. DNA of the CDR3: TGTGCCAGCAGGGCCGGGACAGGGGGAGGCTACACCTTC. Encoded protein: CASRAGTGGGYTF.

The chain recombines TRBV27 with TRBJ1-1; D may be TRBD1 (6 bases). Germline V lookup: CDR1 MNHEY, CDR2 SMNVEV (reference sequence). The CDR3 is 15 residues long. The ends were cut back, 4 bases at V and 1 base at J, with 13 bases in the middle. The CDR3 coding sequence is TGTGCCAGCAGTTCCCGCACAGGGAGGAACACTGAAGCTTTCTTT. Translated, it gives CASSSRTGRNTEAFF.

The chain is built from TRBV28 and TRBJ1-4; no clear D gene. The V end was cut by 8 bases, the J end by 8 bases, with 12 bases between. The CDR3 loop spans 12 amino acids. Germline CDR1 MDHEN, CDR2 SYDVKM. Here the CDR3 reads CASRPSSEKLFF. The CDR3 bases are TGTGCCAGCCGTCCTAGCTCCGAAAAACTGTTTTTT.

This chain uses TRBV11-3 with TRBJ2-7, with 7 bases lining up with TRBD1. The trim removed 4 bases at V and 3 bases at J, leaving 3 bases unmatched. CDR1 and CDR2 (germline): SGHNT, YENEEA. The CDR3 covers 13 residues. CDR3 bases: TGTGCCAGCAGCTCAAGACAGGGCTACGAGCAGTACTTC. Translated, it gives CASSSRQGYEQYF.